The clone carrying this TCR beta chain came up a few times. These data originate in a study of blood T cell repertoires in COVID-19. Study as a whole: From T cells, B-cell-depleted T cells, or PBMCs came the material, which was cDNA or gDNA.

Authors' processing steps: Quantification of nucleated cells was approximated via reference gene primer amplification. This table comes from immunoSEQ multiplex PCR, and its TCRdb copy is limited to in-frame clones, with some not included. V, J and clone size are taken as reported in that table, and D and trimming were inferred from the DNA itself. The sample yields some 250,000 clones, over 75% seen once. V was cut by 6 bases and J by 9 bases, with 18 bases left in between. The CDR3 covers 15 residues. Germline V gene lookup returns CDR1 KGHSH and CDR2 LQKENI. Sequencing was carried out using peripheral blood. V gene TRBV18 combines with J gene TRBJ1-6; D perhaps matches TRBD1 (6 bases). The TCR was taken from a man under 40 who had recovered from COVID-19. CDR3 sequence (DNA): TGTGCCAGCTCCCGGGACGGTCGGGGGGCTTCACCCCTCCACTTT. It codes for CASSRDGRGASPLHF.